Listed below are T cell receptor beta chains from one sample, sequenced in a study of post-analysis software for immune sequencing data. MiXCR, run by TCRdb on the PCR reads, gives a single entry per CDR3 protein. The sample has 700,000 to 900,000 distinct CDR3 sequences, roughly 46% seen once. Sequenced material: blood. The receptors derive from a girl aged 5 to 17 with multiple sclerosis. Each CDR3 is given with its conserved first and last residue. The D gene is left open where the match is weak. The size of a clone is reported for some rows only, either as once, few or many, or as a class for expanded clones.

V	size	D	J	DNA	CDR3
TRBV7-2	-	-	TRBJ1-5	TGTGCCAGCGGCCAGAGGATCAGGGATCAGCCCCAGCATTTT	CASGQRIRDQPQHF
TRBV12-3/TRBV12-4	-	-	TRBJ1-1	TGTGCCAGCAGTTTCGAAGGGGCCACTGAAGCTTTCTTT	CASSFEGATEAFF
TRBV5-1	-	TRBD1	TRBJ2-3	TGCGCCAGCAGCCCTCGACAGGGTGTAACAGATACGCAGTATTTT	CASSPRQGVTDTQYF
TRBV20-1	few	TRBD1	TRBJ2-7	TGCAGTGCTAGAGCCGACAGGGGGCTCGAGCAGTACTTC	CSARADRGLEQYF
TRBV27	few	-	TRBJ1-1	TGTGCCAGCAGTTTCTCTCGGTCGGACACTGAAGCTTTCTTT	CASSFSRSDTEAFF
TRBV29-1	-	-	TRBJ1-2	TGCAGCGTCCGGGGGAGGTATGGCTACACCTTC	CSVRGRYGYTF
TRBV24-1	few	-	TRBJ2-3	TGTGCCACCAGTGATGCCGACCCTCTCCGTACGCAGTATTTT	CATSDADPLRTQYF
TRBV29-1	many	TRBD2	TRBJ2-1	TGCAGCGTTGGAGGACTAGCGGGATATGAGCAGTTCTTC	CSVGGLAGYEQFF
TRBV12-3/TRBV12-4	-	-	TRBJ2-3	TGTGCCAGCACCGGGAGCTGGGGGAGTGACACAGATACGCAGTATTTT	CASTGSWGSDTDTQYF
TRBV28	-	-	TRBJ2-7	TGTGCCAGCAGTATGGATCTCCCAGGCCCGGGGGCCTCCTACGAGCAGTACTTC	CASSMDLPGPGASYEQYF
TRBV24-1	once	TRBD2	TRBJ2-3	TGTGCCACCAGTGATGGACTAGCGGGATTCACAGATACGCAGTATTTT	CATSDGLAGFTDTQYF
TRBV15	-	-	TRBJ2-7	TGTGCCACCAGCGATTTACTAGAGTCCTACGAGCAGTACTTC	CATSDLLESYEQYF
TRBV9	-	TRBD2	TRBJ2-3	TGTGCCAGCAGCGCCGCTAGCGGAACTAGCACAGATACGCAGTATTTT	CASSAASGTSTDTQYF
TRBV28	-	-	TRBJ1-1	TGTGCCAGCAGGTTCCCCCCGGCCACTGAAGCTTTCTTT	CASRFPPATEAFF
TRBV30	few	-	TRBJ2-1	TGTGCCTGGCGCCCAGGGCACGGGTACAATGAGCAGTTCTTC	CAWRPGHGYNEQFF
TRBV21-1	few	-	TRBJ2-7	TGTGCCAGCCCCAAGGGAGGTCGTCAGTACTTC	CASPKGGRQYF
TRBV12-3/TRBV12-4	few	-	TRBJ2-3	TGTGCCAGCAGGGCGGGTTACACAGATACGCAGTATTTT	CASRAGYTDTQYF
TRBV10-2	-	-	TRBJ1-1	TGCGCCAGCAGTGAGAGGGACGGTGAAGCTTTCTTT	CASSERDGEAFF
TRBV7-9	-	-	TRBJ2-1	TGTGCCAGCAGCTTTTCCGGCGGGGAGCCTCACAATGAGCAGTTCTTC	CASSFSGGEPHNEQFF
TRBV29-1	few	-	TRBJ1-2	TGCAGCGTTGAAGTGGGGGACTATGGCTACACCTTC	CSVEVGDYGYTF
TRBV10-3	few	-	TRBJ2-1	TGTGCCATCAGTGAGGGGACCTCCTACAATGAGCAGTTCTTC	CAISEGTSYNEQFF
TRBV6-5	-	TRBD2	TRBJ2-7	TGTGCCAGCAGTCGTGGACTAGCTGTCGACGAGCAGTACTTC	CASSRGLAVDEQYF
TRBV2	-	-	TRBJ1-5	TGTGCCAGCAGTGTATCAGGGAACGATCAGCCCCAGCATTTT	CASSVSGNDQPQHF
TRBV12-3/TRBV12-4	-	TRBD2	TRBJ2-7	TGTGCCAGCAGTTTACGACTAGCGGGAGATCACGAGCAGTACTTC	CASSLRLAGDHEQYF
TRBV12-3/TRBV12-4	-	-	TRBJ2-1	TGTGCCAGCAGGCCAATGAGCGGACCTCACAATGAGCAGTTCTTC	CASRPMSGPHNEQFF
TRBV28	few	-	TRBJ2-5	TGTGCCAGCAGTGCCGGAAAGACCCAGTACTTC	CASSAGKTQYF
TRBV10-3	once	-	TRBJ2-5	TGTGCCATCAGTGAGCGGCTAGCAGGGGCAGAGACCCAGTACTTC	CAISERLAGAETQYF
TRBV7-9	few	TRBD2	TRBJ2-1	TGTGCCAGCAGCTTAACTAGCGGCCCCTCCTACAATGAGCAGTTCTTC	CASSLTSGPSYNEQFF
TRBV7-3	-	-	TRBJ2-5	TGTGCCAGCAGCCAATTGGGGCAGGAGACCCAGTACTTC	CASSQLGQETQYF
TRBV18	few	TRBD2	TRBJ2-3	TGTGCCAGCTCACCACTGGGACTAGCGGGAGTGACAGATACGCAGTATTTT	CASSPLGLAGVTDTQYF
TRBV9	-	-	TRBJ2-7	TGTGCCAGCAGCACTCAGGGGTTGTCAGGCGAGCAGTACTTC	CASSTQGLSGEQYF
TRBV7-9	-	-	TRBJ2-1	TGTGCCCTACGAGGAAGGGAGGCAGGTGGGAATGAGCAGTTCTTC	CALRGREAGGNEQFF
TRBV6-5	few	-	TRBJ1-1	TGTGCCAGCAGTTACGGGCGAGGCGGTGAAGCTTTCTTT	CASSYGRGGEAFF
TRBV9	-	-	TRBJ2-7	TGTGCCAGCAGCGTAGGTGGGGGCCCAGGCGAGCAGTACTTC	CASSVGGGPGEQYF
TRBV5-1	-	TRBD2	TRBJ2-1	TGCGCCAGCAGCTTGAGTAGCGGGAGGAAGCAGTTCTTC	CASSLSSGRKQFF
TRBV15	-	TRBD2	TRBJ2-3	TGTGCCACCAGCAGCGGACTAGCGGGGGGGGACACCTGGACAGATACGCAGTATTTT	CATSSGLAGGDTWTDTQYF
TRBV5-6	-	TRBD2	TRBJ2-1	TGTGCCAGCAGCTTGGGAGCGGGAGGCCCATGGGGTGAGCAGTTCTTC	CASSLGAGGPWGEQFF